This TCR beta chain was recorded in a study of OX40 agonist ivuxolimab in advanced cancers. Study in general: Ivuxolimab, an agonist antibody against OX40 (CD134), was given to patients. Study-wide findings and caveats: At 0.1-3.0 mg/kg, partial responders had clonal expansion among the lowest observed.

Blood was sampled at baseline, cycle 4 day 1, and cycle 7 day 1. Clones were sequenced by immunoSEQ multiplex PCR, and TCRdb holds only the in-frame ones, with some missing. The data show about 83,000 clones, around four fifths seen once. The germline V gene encodes CDR1 MDHEN and CDR2 SYDVKM. The V segment lost 4 bases and the J segment 4 bases; nucleotides outside the gene matches: 8. CDR3 length equals 16 residues. Regarding this clone: Its specificity is not known.

The V gene is TRBV28, the J gene TRBJ2-1; 9 bases map to TRBD2. Sequenced here: CD4+ or CD8+ T cells sorted from blood, sampled in a trial of the OX40 agonist ivuxolimab. This sequence originates from an adult with an advanced solid tumor such as melanoma, head and neck, liver or kidney cancer. CDR3 protein: CASSWALSGGYNEQFF. The CDR3 DNA sequence: TGTGCCAGCAGTTGGGCACTAAGCGGGGGGTACAATGAGCAGTTCTTC. The variable domain in full, with the rest retrieved from reference TRBV28 and TRBJ2-1, is DVKVTQSSRYLVKRTGEKVFLECVQDMDHENMFWYRQDPGLGLRLIYFSYDVKMKEKGDIPEGYSVSREKKERFSLILESASTNQTSMYLCASSWALSGGYNEQFFGPGTRLTVL.